This TCR beta chain was sequenced for a study of Graves' ophthalmopathy and Graves' hyperthyroidism. Study-wide findings and caveats: Forecasting of ophthalmopathy progression by the model achieved about 71% sensitivity and roughly 72% specificity. Distinction of ophthalmopathy from stable hyperthyroidism by a 13-signature model reached approximately 90% sensitivity and approximately 81% specificity.

RNA served as the template for amplifying TCR beta CDR3 regions. HTBI primers were used in a first-round RT-PCR, which preceded a second-round multiplex PCR. TCRdb re-analysed the multiplex PCR reads in MiXCR, keeping a single row per CDR3 protein. The data hold about 370,000 distinct CDR3 sequences, with 17% observed a single time. The evidence that diagnosis relied on was clinical symptoms, serum thyroxine, TRAb, thyroid ultrasound and orbital computed tomography. The source of the PBMCs was approximately 10 ml of fresh peripheral blood. The CDR3 is made up of 14 amino acids. V lost 1 base, J lost 3 bases, and 10 bases lay in between. Germline CDR1 reads SGHTA; CDR2 reads FQGNSA. For this clonotype: Its antigen is not identified. A much larger clone is a single base away; this may be a read error. Without the conserved terminal phenylalanine or tryptophan, this CDR3 likely stems from a read error.

Sample: peripheral blood. The V call is TRBV7-2, the J call TRBJ2-7; no clear D. This TCR was sampled from an adult woman with stable Graves' hyperthyroidism. In DNA form, the CDR3 reads TGTGCCAGCAGCTTAGTCGATAGGGTCTACGAGCAGTACTTG. It is translated as CASSLVDRVYEQYL.